The rows below give T cell receptor beta chains drawn from one sample of a study of T cell responses to AZD1222 COVID-19 vaccine. Profiled with immunoSEQ multiplex PCR; TCRdb holds only in-frame clones, not every one. The sample lists about 180,000 clones; almost 90% were seen once. The sequencing here drew on peripheral blood, taken on day 0 of AZD1222 vaccination. The receptors originated from an adult in good health. Both conserved end residues are part of each CDR3. The D gene is left open where the match is weak. The listing skips clone size in some rows; elsewhere it reads once, few, many or a size class.

j_call d_call v_call clone_size cdr3_nt cdr3_aa
TRBJ1-6 NA TRBV14 NA TGTGCCAGCAGCCACGACAGTCCTTTGGGTTCACCCCTCCACTTT CASSHDSPLGSPLHF
TRBJ1-1 NA TRBV6-2/TRBV6-3 NA TGTGCCAGCAGTTACGGCCCCGTGGCTGAAGCTTTCTTT CASSYGPVAEAFF
TRBJ1-2 NA TRBV5-4 NA TGTGCCAGCAGCTTGGCCCCCCCCAGGGAGTCCTATGGCTACACCTTC CASSLAPPRESYGYTF
TRBJ1-4 TRBD1 TRBV11-2 NA TGTGCCAGCAGCTTAGAGCCGGGACAGGGTTCTTCGGTGTTTTTT CASSLEPGQGSSVFF
TRBJ2-2 NA TRBV29-1 NA TGCAGCGCCCTACTAGCCGGGGAGCTGTTTTTT CSALLAGELFF
TRBJ1-4 TRBD1 TRBV20-1 NA TGCAGTGCTAGTCGGACAGGAGCGGAAAAACTGTTTTTT CSASRTGAEKLFF
TRBJ1-5 NA TRBV24-1 NA TGTGCCACCAGTGGGGGGTTGAGTCAGCCCCAGCATTTT CATSGGLSQPQHF
TRBJ1-1 TRBD1 TRBV14 once TGTGCCAGTAGATCGACAGGGGGCCTCACTGAAGCTTTCTTT CASRSTGGLTEAFF
TRBJ1-5 NA TRBV2 NA TGTGCCAGCAGTGAAGCGGTCGGGGCCCAGCATTTT CASSEAVGAQHF
TRBJ2-1 NA TRBV10-3 NA TGTGCCATCGGACAGTTCGGGAAAGCCGCTTCCTACAATGAGCAGTTCTTC CAIGQFGKAASYNEQFF
TRBJ2-7 TRBD2 TRBV5-1 NA TGCGCCAGCAGCTTGGGAACTAGCGGAGACGAGCAGTACTTC CASSLGTSGDEQYF
TRBJ2-7 TRBD2 TRBV27 NA TGTGCCAGCAGTTTATCGATCGAGCGGGACTACGAGCAGTACTTC CASSLSIERDYEQYF
TRBJ2-1 NA TRBV15 once TGTGCCACCAGCAGAGGATCCCAGACGGGGGCTTTCAATGAGCAGTTCTTC CATSRGSQTGAFNEQFF
TRBJ2-1 NA TRBV4-3 NA TGCGCCAGCAGCCAAGAAGGGGCTTACAATGAGCAGTTCTTC CASSQEGAYNEQFF
TRBJ1-5 TRBD1 TRBV28 NA TGTGCCAGCAGACCACAGGGGCCCTACTTCGCTAGCAATCAGCCCCAGCATTTT CASRPQGPYFASNQPQHF
TRBJ2-3 NA TRBV7-9 NA TGTGCCAGCAGCCTAGACCACACAGATACGCAGTATTTT CASSLDHTDTQYF
TRBJ2-7 NA TRBV29-1 NA TGCAGCGTTGACGCGGGCGGGGAATACGAGCAGTACTTC CSVDAGGEYEQYF
TRBJ1-2 NA TRBV11-2 NA TGTGCCAGCAGCTTAGGTCCGGGACTTAACTATGGCTACACCTTC CASSLGPGLNYGYTF
TRBJ1-1 NA TRBV19 NA TGTGCCAGTACTTTAAGGTTGGGGGGCACTGAAGCTTTCTTT CASTLRLGGTEAFF
TRBJ1-4 NA TRBV9 NA TGTGCCAGCAGCCCTCGGACGGATAATGAAAAACTGTTTTTT CASSPRTDNEKLFF
TRBJ2-4 NA TRBV4-1 NA TGCGCCAGCAGCCAAGATTCGAGCATTCAGTACTTC CASSQDSSIQYF
TRBJ2-7 NA TRBV7-2 NA TGTGCCAGCAGCTTGGGACTTCTTTACGAGCAGTACTTC CASSLGLLYEQYF
TRBJ1-5 TRBD1 TRBV7-8 NA TGTGCCAGCAGTGGGACAGCTAGCAATCAGCCCCAGCATTTT CASSGTASNQPQHF
TRBJ2-1 NA TRBV14 NA TGTGCCAGCAGCCCCTTCGCTTCCTACAATGAGCAGTTCTTC CASSPFASYNEQFF
TRBJ2-7 TRBD1 TRBV2 NA TGTGCCAGCAGTGAAATCTCGGGACAGGGTACCTACGAGCAGTACTTC CASSEISGQGTYEQYF
TRBJ2-7 NA TRBV28 NA TGTGCCAGCAGTTTGCGTTTCGAGCAGTACTTC CASSLRFEQYF
TRBJ2-5 NA TRBV6-2/TRBV6-3 once TGTGCCAGCAGTTTAGGCGAGACCCAGTACTTC CASSLGETQYF
TRBJ2-5 NA TRBV2 NA TGTGCCAGCGACCGACGGACTCAAGAGACCCAGTACTTC CASDRRTQETQYF
TRBJ2-7 TRBD1 TRBV27 NA TGTGCCAGCAGTTCTTTGGGACAGGTGGGGCACGAGCAGTACTTC CASSSLGQVGHEQYF
TRBJ2-2 NA TRBV11-2 NA TGTGCCAGCAGCGGGTCGTCCGGGGAGCTGTTTTTT CASSGSSGELFF
TRBJ1-5 NA TRBV19 NA TGTGCCAGTAGTATAACTGGCTTCAATCAGCCCCAGCATTTT CASSITGFNQPQHF
TRBJ2-7 NA TRBV5-6 NA TGTGCCAGCAGCTTGGCCATCGCCAGCGCCGCCTACGAGCAGTACTTC CASSLAIASAAYEQYF
TRBJ2-6 NA TRBV5-1 NA TGCGCCAGCAGCCCACCCGGCTCTGGGGCCAACGTCCTGACTTTC CASSPPGSGANVLTF
TRBJ2-1 TRBD2 TRBV19 NA TGTGCCAGTAGTGGTACGGGAGGGATCTCCTACAATGAGCAGTTCTTC CASSGTGGISYNEQFF
TRBJ2-2 NA TRBV7-2 NA TGTGCCAGCAGCTTATCCGGGGGTAGTAACACCGGGGAGCTGTTTTTT CASSLSGGSNTGELFF
TRBJ1-1 NA TRBV12-3/TRBV12-4 once TGTGCCAGTTCGACACAGAACACTGAAGCTTTCTTT CASSTQNTEAFF
TRBJ1-2 TRBD1 TRBV12-3/TRBV12-4 NA TGTGCCAGCACTCTGGGACAGTCCGGCTACACCTTC CASTLGQSGYTF
TRBJ2-5 NA TRBV7-3 NA TGTGCCAGCAGCTCTACAGGGGAGGGCGAGGAGACCCAGTACTTC CASSSTGEGEETQYF
TRBJ2-2 TRBD2 TRBV30 NA TGTGCCTGGATCCCACACGAAGTCAGCGGGGTTACCGGGGAGCTGTTTTTT CAWIPHEVSGVTGELFF
TRBJ2-7 NA TRBV14 once TGTGCCAGCAGCCACTCCCTGGGCTACGAGCAGTACTTC CASSHSLGYEQYF
TRBJ2-5 NA TRBV19 NA TGTGCCAGTAGTATAGGGGACCGGGCCCAGTACTTC CASSIGDRAQYF
TRBJ1-2 NA TRBV18 NA TGTGCCAGCTCTACCAAGGGGACTCCAGACCATAACTATGGCTACACCTTC CASSTKGTPDHNYGYTF
TRBJ2-5 TRBD2 TRBV6-5 NA TGTGCCAGCAGTTACTCGTCAGGCGCTAGCGGAGAGACCCAGTACTTC CASSYSSGASGETQYF
TRBJ1-1 NA TRBV2 NA TGTGCCACCAGGGGTCCCGGCAGTGCTTTCTTT CATRGPGSAFF
TRBJ1-1 TRBD1 TRBV30 NA TGTGCCTGGAGTTTAGGGGGCGGTGAAGCTTTCTTT CAWSLGGGEAFF